The clone carrying this T cell receptor (beta chain) was seen a few times. Clones were sequenced by immunoSEQ multiplex PCR, and TCRdb holds only the in-frame ones, with some missing. The data show roughly 49,000 clones, with 68% seen just once and around 9.4% held by the top ten. The data were obtained in a study of blood T cell repertoires in COVID-19. Per germline, CDR1 SNHLY and CDR2 FYNNEI. The CDR3 length is 13 residues. With 6 bases clipped from V and 4 bases from J, the junction kept 3 bases outside the gene matches. This TCR came from a woman aged 70-85 years with acute or convalescent COVID-19. The chain is built from TRBV2 and TRBJ1-2, with 9 nucleotides matching TRBD1. Source material: peripheral blood. The DNA for the CDR3 is TGTGCCAGCAGCGCGGGACAGGGCTATGGCTACACCTTC. It is translated as CASSAGQGYGYTF. Based on the CDR3 plus reference TRBV2 and TRBJ1-2, the full variable domain is EPEVTQTPSHQVTQMGQEVILRCVPISNHLYFYWYRQILGQKVEFLVSFYNNEISEKSEIFDDQFSVERPDGSNFTLKIRSTKLEDSAMYFCASSAGQGYGYTFGSGTRLTVV.